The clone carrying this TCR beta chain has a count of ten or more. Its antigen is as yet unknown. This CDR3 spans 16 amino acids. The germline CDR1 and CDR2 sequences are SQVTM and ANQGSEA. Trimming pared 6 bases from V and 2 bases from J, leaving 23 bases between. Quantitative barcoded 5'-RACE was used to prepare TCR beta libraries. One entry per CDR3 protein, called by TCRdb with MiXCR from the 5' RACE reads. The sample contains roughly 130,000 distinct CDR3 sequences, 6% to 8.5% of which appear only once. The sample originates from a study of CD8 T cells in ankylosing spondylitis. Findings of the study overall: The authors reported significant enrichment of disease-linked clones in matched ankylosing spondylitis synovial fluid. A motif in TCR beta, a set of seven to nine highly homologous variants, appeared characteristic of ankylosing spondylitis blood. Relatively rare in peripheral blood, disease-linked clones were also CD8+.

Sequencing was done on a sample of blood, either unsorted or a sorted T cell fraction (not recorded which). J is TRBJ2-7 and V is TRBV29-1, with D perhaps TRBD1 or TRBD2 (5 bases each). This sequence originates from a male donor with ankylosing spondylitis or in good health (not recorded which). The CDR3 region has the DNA TGCAGCGTCGCCGGAAGTCTAGGGGACCTAACCTACGAGCAGTACTTC. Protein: CSVAGSLGDLTYEQYF.